One sample yielded the 10 T cell receptor beta chains listed below, sequenced in a study of blood T cell repertoires in COVID-19. Sequenced by immunoSEQ multiplex PCR; TCRdb stores in-frame clones only, minus some. In the table there are about 98,000 clones, roughly 82% of which are singletons. Sequenced sample: peripheral blood. The origin of the receptors is an elderly man with acute or convalescent COVID-19.

The genes are TRBV7-2 and TRBJ2-5; D might be TRBD2 (6 bases). Germline lookup yields CDR1 SGHTA and CDR2 FQGNSA. Trimming stripped 0 bases from V and 2 bases from J, with 13 bases between. CDR3 length equals 16 residues. The CDR3 loop is CASSLASGGSQETQYF. CDR3 sequence (DNA): TGTGCCAGCAGCTTAGCTTCTGGGGGGAGTCAAGAGACCCAGTACTTC.

This clone occurred once. This rearrangement joins TRBV30 to TRBJ1-1; D is unresolved. This CDR3 spans 10 amino acids. Per germline, CDR1 GTSNPN and CDR2 SVGIG (reference sequence). Trimming removed 4 bases at V and 7 bases at J, with 7 bases between. The CDR3 DNA follows: TGTGCCTGGATTCGGGGTGAAGCTTTCTTT. The encoded protein is CAWIRGEAFF.

The gene calls are TRBV29-1 and TRBJ2-7; weak D call: TRBD1 (6 bases). Germline lookup yields CDR1 SQVTM and CDR2 ANQGSEA. CDR3 length equals 13 residues. The V and J ends lost 2 bases and 0 bases respectively, with 8 bases between them. The CDR3 loop reads CSVERDNSYEQYF. CDR3 in DNA: TGCAGCGTTGAAAGGGACAACTCCTACGAGCAGTACTTC.

DNA of the CDR3: TGTGCCAGCAGGAGCGGCGGGGCTTACAATGAGCAGTTCTTC. The encoded protein is CASRSGGAYNEQFF. The chain combines TRBV2 with TRBJ2-1, with D possibly TRBD2 on 6 matching bases. V was trimmed by 6 bases and J by 4 bases, leaving 13 bases between them. The CDR3 sequence is 14 residues long. Germline CDR1 is SNHLY and CDR2 is FYNNEI.

This chain uses TRBV11-3 with TRBJ2-5, with TRBD1 matching over 8 bases. The CDR3 is 15 residues long. The V gene end was trimmed by 5 bases and the J gene end by 2 bases; junction bases not matched to a gene: 7. Germline CDR1 SGHNT, CDR2 YENEEA. CDR3 amino acids: CASSTHGQGQETQYF. The CDR3 bases are TGTGCCAGCAGCACTCACGGACAGGGTCAAGAGACCCAGTACTTC.

This clone was recorded only once. The chain carries TRBV19 and TRBJ2-1, with 7 positions matching TRBD2. J was trimmed by 1 base and V by 6 bases; bases with no gene match: 12. The germline V gene encodes CDR1 LNHDA and CDR2 SQIVND (reference sequence). The CDR3 sequence is 17 residues long. The CDR3 sequence is CASSRGASGRSYNEQFF. The CDR3 nucleotides read TGTGCCAGTAGCCGAGGGGCTAGCGGACGTTCCTACAATGAGCAGTTCTTC.

The V call is TRBV6-2 or TRBV6-3, the J call TRBJ2-7; no definite D call. Per the germline V gene, CDR1 is MNHEY and CDR2 is SVGEGT. V was pared by 6 bases and J by 2 bases, with 14 bases between. This CDR3 region has 14 residues. The CDR3 is CASSPFGTTYEQYF. The DNA of the CDR3 is TGTGCCAGCAGCCCCTTCGGCACTACCTACGAGCAGTACTTC.

The chain links TRBV19 to TRBJ1-5, with D maybe TRBD1 (6 bases). From germline, CDR1 is LNHDA and CDR2 SQIVND (reference sequence). CDR3 size: 13 residues. Trimming stripped 5 bases from V and 4 bases from J, with 9 bases between. DNA of the CDR3: TGTGCCAGTAGTTCGACAGGTAATCAGCCCCAGCATTTT. Its protein product is CASSSTGNQPQHF.

The rearrangement links TRBV4-3 to TRBJ2-7; 11 bases are a match to TRBD2. There are 18 residues in the CDR3. CDR1 and CDR2 (germline): LGHNA, YSLEER. Germline trimming cut 3 bases from V and 0 bases from J; bases unmatched to any gene: 10. DNA for the CDR3: TGCGCCAGCAGCCATTATGTAGCGGGAGGGCCCGGCTCCTACGAGCAGTACTTC. Its translation: CASSHYVAGGPGSYEQYF.

The chain links TRBV7-9 to TRBJ1-4; no reliable D call. Germline-derived CDR1 and CDR2 are SEHNR and FQNEAQ (reference sequence). The germline V and J ends were trimmed by 5 bases and 4 bases, with 14 bases remaining between them. The CDR3 has 15 residues. This CDR3 is CASSQAQPLNEKLFF. The CDR3 nucleotides read TGTGCCAGCAGCCAGGCCCAGCCTCTTAATGAAAAACTGTTTTTT.